A single T cell receptor (beta chain) is shown here with its context. The antigen is unknown. The record originates from a study of T cell responses to AZD1222 COVID-19 vaccine. Study findings and constraints: Repertoire sampling was restricted to post-peak T cell response timepoints. Nearly half of unique spike-specific TCRs reportedly avoided B.1.351 and B.1.1.7 mutated regions. The number of AZD1222 recipients seropositive at baseline was only five or six.

The table came from immunoSEQ multiplex PCR; TCRdb's copy has only in-frame clones and leaves some out. Altogether 75,000 to 85,000 clones are present, 70% to 90% being singletons, with the ten largest covering roughly 10%. Germline CDR1 is DFQATT and CDR2 is SNEGSKA (reference sequence). Deletions cut 3 bases from V and 7 bases from J, with 22 bases between. This CDR3 has 16 residues. The J gene is TRBJ2-1, the V gene TRBV20-1, with D perhaps matching TRBD1 or TRBD2 (6 bases each). This receptor was obtained from an adult who received the AZD1222 COVID-19 vaccine. The specimen comprised peripheral blood, sampled 28 days after the second AZD1222 dose. CDR3 DNA: TGCAGTGCTAGTTCCTCCTCGGGGGCGAGGTTAAATGAGCAGTTCTTC. Protein sequence: CSASSSSGARLNEQFF.